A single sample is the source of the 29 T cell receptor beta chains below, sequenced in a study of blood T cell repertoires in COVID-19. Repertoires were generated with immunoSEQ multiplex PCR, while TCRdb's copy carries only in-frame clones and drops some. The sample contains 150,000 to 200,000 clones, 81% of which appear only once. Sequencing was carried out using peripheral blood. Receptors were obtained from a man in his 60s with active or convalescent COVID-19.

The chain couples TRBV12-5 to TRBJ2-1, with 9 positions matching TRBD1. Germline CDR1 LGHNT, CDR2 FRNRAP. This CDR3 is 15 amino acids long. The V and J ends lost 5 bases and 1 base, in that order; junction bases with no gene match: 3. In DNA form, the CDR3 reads TGTGCTAGTGGTGCGGGACAGGGTTCCTACAATGAGCAGTTCTTC. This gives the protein CASGAGQGSYNEQFF.

The CDR3: CASSLGGQGWEQYF. DNA for the CDR3: TGTGCCAGCAGCTTAGGGGGACAGGGTTGGGAGCAGTACTTC. The chain links TRBV7-2 to TRBJ2-7, with 9 nucleotides matching TRBD1. Germline V CDR1 and CDR2: SGHTA, FQGNSA. The CDR3 runs 14 residues. V lost 1 base, J lost 7 bases, and 5 bases stayed unmatched.

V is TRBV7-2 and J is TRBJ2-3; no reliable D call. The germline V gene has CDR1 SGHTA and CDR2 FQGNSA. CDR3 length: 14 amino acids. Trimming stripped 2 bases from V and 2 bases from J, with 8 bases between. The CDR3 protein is CASSLIPVTDTQYF. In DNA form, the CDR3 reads TGTGCCAGCAGCTTAATACCAGTCACAGATACGCAGTATTTT.

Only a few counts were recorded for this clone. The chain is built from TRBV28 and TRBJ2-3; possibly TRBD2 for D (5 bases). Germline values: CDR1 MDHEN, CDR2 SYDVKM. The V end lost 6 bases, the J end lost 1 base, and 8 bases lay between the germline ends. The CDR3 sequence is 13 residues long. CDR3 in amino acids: CASRDSRTDTQYF. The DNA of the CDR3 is TGTGCCAGCAGGGACTCCCGCACAGATACGCAGTATTTT.

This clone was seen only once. CDR3 in DNA: TGTGCCAGCAGTAGGCGAGCGGGGGATACGCAGTATTTT. Its protein is CASSRRAGDTQYF. This sequence joins TRBV25-1 and TRBJ2-3, with TRBD2 matching 7 bases. The J segment lost 6 bases and the V segment lost 5 bases, leaving 5 bases of the junction unmatched. Looked up from germline, CDR1 is MGHDK and CDR2 is SYGVNS. CDR3 length equals 13 residues.

For the CDR3, the DNA is TGTGCCAGCAGCCAAGAAACAAGAGGAAACACCATATATTTT. Residues: CASSQETRGNTIYF. This rearrangement joins TRBV3-1 (or the pseudogene TRBV3-2) to TRBJ1-3; unclear D gene. Germline CDR1 and CDR2: LGHDT and YNNKEL (reference sequence). There are 14 residues in the CDR3. V gave up 0 bases and J gave up 4 bases, with 7 bases separating them.

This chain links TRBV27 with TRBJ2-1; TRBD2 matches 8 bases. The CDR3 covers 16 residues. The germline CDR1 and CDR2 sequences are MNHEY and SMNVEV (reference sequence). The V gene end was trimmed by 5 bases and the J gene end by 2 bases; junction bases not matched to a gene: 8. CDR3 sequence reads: CASSALTSVAYNEQFF. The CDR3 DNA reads TGTGCCAGCAGTGCGCTGACTAGCGTTGCCTACAATGAGCAGTTCTTC.

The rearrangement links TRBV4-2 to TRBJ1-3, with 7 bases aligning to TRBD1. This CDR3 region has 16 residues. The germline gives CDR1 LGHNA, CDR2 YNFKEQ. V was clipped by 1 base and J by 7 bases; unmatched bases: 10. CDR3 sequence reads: CASSQGEGALRNTIYF. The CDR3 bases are TGTGCCAGCAGCCAAGGTGAGGGGGCACTACGGAACACCATATATTTT.

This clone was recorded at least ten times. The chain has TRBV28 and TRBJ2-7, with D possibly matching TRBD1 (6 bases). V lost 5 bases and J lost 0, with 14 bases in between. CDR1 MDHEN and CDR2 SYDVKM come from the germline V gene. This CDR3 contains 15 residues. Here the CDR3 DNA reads TGTGCCAGCAGTCGGACCTTGACAGGCTCCTACGAGCAGTACTTC. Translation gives CASSRTLTGSYEQYF.

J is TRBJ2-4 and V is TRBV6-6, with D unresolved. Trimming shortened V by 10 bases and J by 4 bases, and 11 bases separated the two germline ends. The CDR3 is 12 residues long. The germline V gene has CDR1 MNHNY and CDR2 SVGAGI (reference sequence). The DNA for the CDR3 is TGTGCCACCAAATTAGAAAAAAACATTCAGTACTTC. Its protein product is CATKLEKNIQYF.

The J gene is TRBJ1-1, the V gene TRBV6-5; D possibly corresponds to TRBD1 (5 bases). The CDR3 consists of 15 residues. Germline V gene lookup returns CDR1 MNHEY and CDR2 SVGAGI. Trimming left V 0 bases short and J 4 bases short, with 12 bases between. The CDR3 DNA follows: TGTGCCAGCAGTTACTCGGCAGGTAGGGGCACTGAAGCTTTCTTT. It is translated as CASSYSAGRGTEAFF.

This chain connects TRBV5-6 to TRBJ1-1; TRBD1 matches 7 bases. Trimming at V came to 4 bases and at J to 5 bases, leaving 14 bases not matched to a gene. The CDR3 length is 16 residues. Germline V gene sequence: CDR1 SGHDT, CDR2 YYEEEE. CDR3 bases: TGTGCCAGCAGCCCATCGACAGGGAGGTTGGGAACTGAAGCTTTCTTT. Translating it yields CASSPSTGRLGTEAFF.

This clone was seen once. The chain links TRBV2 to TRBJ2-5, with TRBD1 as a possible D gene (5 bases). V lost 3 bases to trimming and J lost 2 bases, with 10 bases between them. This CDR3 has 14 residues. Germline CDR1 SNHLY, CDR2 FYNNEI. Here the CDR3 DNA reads TGTGCCAGCAGTGAGGCAGGGCGACAAGAGACCCAGTACTTC. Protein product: CASSEAGRQETQYF.

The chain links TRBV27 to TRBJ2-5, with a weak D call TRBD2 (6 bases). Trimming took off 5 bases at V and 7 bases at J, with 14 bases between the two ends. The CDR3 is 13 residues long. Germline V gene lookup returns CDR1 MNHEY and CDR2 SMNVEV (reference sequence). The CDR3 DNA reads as TGTGCCAGCAGTGCGACTAGGTTGGGGACCCAGTACTTC. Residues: CASSATRLGTQYF.

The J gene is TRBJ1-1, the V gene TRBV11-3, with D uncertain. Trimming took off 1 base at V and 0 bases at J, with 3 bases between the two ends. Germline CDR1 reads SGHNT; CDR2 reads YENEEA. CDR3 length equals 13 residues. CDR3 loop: CASSLGVNTEAFF. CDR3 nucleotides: TGTGCCAGCAGCTTAGGAGTGAACACTGAAGCTTTCTTT.

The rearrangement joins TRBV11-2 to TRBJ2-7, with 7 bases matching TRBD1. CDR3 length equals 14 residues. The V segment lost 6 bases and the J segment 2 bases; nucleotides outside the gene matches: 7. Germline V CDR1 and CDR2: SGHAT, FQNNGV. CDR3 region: CASSFRGSTYEQYF. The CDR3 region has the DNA TGTGCCAGCAGTTTCAGGGGGAGTACCTACGAGCAGTACTTC.

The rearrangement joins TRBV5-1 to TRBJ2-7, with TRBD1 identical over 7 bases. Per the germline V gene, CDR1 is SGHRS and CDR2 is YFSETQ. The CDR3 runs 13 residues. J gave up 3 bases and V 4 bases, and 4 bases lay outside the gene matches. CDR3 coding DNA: TGCGCCAGCAGCGCTCGACAGGGCTACGAGCAGTACTTC. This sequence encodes CASSARQGYEQYF.

The CDR3 loop reads CASSESGGEANYGYTF. CDR3 in DNA: TGTGCCAGCAGTGAATCAGGGGGCGAGGCAAACTATGGCTACACCTTC. The gene calls are TRBV2 and TRBJ1-2; 8 bases are a match to TRBD1. This CDR3 is 16 amino acids long. V was pared by 2 bases and J by 2 bases, with 7 bases of the junction left unmatched. Germline values: CDR1 SNHLY, CDR2 FYNNEI.

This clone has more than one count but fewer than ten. CDR3 region: CAISDLEGDNSPLHF. In nucleotides, the CDR3 is TGTGCCATCAGTGACTTAGAGGGCGATAATTCACCCCTCCACTTT. The chain combines TRBV10-3 with TRBJ1-6; D is ambiguous. This CDR3 is 15 amino acids long. CDR1 ENHRY and CDR2 SYGVKD come from the germline V gene. V gave up 3 bases and J gave up 5 bases, with 11 bases separating them.

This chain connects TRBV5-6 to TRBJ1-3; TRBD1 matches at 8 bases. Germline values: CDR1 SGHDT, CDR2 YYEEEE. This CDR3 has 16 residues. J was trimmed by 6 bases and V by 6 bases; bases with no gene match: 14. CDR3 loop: CASTVVGQGAKNTIYF. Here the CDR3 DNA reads TGTGCCAGCACGGTCGTGGGGCAGGGGGCTAAAAACACCATATATTTT.

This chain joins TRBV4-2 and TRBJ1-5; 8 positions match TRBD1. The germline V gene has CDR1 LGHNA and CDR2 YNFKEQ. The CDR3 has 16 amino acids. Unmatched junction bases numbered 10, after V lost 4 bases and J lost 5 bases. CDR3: CASSPNTDRGYQPQHF. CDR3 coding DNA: TGTGCCAGCAGCCCCAACACCGACAGGGGCTATCAGCCCCAGCATTTT.

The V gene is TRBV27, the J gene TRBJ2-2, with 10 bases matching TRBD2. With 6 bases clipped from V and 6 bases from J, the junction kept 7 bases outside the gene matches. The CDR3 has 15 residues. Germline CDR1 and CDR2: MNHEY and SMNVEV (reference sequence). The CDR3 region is CASRVGLAGAGELFF. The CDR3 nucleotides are TGTGCCAGCAGAGTGGGGCTAGCGGGAGCCGGGGAGCTGTTTTTT.

For the CDR3, the DNA is TGCGCCAGCACCGGTGGTGGAGAGGGGGCCACTGGGGCCAACGTCCTGACTTTC. It specifies CASTGGGEGATGANVLTF. The chain couples TRBV5-1 to TRBJ2-6; 7 bases agree with TRBD1. CDR3 length: 18 amino acids. Germline-derived CDR1 and CDR2 are SGHRS and YFSETQ. V lost 6 bases and J lost 2; bases outside the gene matches: 14.

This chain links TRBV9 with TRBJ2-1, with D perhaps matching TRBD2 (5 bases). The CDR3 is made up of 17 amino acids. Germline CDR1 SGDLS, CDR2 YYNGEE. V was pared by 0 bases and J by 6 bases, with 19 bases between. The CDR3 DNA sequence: TGTGCCAGCAGCGTAGGGGAGCAAGAGATTTATAGCAATGAGCAGTTCTTC. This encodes CASSVGEQEIYSNEQFF.

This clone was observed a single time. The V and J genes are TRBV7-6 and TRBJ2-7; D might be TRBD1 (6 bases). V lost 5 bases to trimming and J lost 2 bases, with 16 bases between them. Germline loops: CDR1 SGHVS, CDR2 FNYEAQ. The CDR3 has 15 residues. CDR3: CASSGVGTNTYEQYF. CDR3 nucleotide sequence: TGTGCCAGCAGCGGAGTCGGGACAAACACCTACGAGCAGTACTTC.

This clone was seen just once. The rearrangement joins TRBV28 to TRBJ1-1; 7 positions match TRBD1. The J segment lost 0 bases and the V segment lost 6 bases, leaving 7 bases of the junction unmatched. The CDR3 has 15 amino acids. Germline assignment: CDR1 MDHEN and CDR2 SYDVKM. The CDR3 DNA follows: TGTGCCAGCAGGACAGGGTCCCCTATGAACACTGAAGCTTTCTTT. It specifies CASRTGSPMNTEAFF.

In nucleotides, the CDR3 is TGTGCCAGCAGCTCCCAGGGAGGTGAGAACACTGAAGCTTTCTTT. Translation gives CASSSQGGENTEAFF. The rearrangement joins TRBV7-9 to TRBJ1-1, with D maybe TRBD1 (5 bases). Trimming cost V 4 bases and J 1 base, with 13 bases left between them. This CDR3 contains 15 residues. Germline CDR1 is SEHNR and CDR2 is FQNEAQ (reference sequence).

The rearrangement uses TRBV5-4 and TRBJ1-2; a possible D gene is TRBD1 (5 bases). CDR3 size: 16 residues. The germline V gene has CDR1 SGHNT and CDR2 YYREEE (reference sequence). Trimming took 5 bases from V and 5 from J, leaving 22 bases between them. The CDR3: CASSPWAGAAGYGYTF. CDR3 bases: TGTGCCAGCAGTCCCTGGGCCGGGGCAGCGGGTTATGGCTACACCTTC.

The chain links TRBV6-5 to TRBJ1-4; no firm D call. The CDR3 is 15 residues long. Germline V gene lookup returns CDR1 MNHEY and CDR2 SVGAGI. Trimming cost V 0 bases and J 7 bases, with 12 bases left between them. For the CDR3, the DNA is TGTGCCAGCAGTTACTCAGAGGGTTTCGGTGAAAAACTGTTTTTT. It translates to CASSYSEGFGEKLFF.